Here is one T cell receptor beta chain with its context. Looked up from germline, CDR1 is SGHDN and CDR2 is FVKESK. V was shortened by 0 bases and J by 0 bases, with 11 bases between the two germline ends. CDR3 length equals 16 residues. Measured with immunoSEQ multiplex PCR; TCRdb has only the in-frame clones, and not every one. The top ten hold 5.1% of the sample, which has roughly 230,000 clones, 65% to 90% seen once. The sample belongs to a study of blood T cell repertoires in COVID-19. Overall study: COVID-19 samples, acute and convalescent, were from the United States, Italy and Spain.

Followed longitudinally, the Seattle patients had been enrolled during active infection. The clonotype was recovered from a middle-aged man with COVID-19, enrolled during active disease. The sample consisted of peripheral blood. The genes are TRBV14 and TRBJ1-2; tentatively, D is TRBD1 (5 bases). Here the CDR3 DNA reads TGTGCCAGCAGCCAAGATTCAGGACAAGCTAACTATGGCTACACCTTC. It specifies CASSQDSGQANYGYTF. Complete variable domain (other parts from reference TRBV14 and TRBJ1-2): EAGVTQFPSHSVIEKGQTVTLRCDPISGHDNLYWYRRVMGKEIKFLLHFVKESKQDESGMPNNRFLAERTGGTYSTLKVQPAELEDSGVYFCASSQDSGQANYGYTFGSGTRLTVV.